These 18 T cell receptor beta chains were all obtained from the same sample, sequenced in a study of response to subunit inactivated influenza vaccine (dated 2018 in TCRdb). The library came from RT-PCR. Sequencing was performed on an Illumina HiSeq 2500. TCRdb trimmed public reads at Q25 via fastp, called clones via MiXCR and kept in-frame beta chains. Here each entry gathers all rows of one CDR3 protein and keeps the most common genes and DNA. The sample table holds around 760,000 distinct CDR3 sequences, of which 11% to 15% were seen once. Clones ranked in the top ten supply around 6.5% of the sample. The sample was PBMCs from blood, taken 14 to 15 days before vaccination. These receptors originate from a man in his fifties or sixties who received an inactivated influenza vaccine. Donor details come from another sample of the same person, matched by shared clones.

The V gene is TRBV5-6, the J gene TRBJ1-4, with D possibly matching TRBD1 (6 bases). With 3 bases removed from V and 7 bases from J, the gap between germline ends came to 16 bases. Germline V gives CDR1 SGHDT, CDR2 YYEEEE. The CDR3 is made up of 15 amino acids. As DNA, the CDR3 is TGTGCCAGCAGCTCCGGGGGCGGGCGAGGTGAAAAACTGTTTTTT. Translation: CASSSGGGRGEKLFF.

This clonotype was seen only a few times. The chain recombines TRBV5-1 with TRBJ2-5; D possibly corresponds to TRBD1 (6 bases). The V gene's germline CDR1 is SGHRS and CDR2 YFSETQ. The CDR3 totals 15 residues. Trimming shortened V by 0 bases and J by 3 bases, and 12 bases separated the two germline ends. The CDR3 sequence: CASSLAGTYKETQYF. CDR3 in DNA: TGCGCCAGCAGCTTGGCCGGGACATATAAAGAGACCCAGTACTTC.

This chain joins TRBV12-3 or TRBV12-4 and TRBJ2-1, with 10 bases fitting TRBD1. The CDR3 contains 14 residues. With 6 bases clipped from V and 6 bases from J, the junction kept 5 bases outside the gene matches. The CDR3 loop reads CASSRQGAGNEQFF. In nucleotides, the CDR3 is TGTGCCAGCAGCCGACAGGGGGCAGGCAATGAGCAGTTCTTC.

The chain couples TRBV7-3 to TRBJ2-1; 12 nucleotides agree with TRBD2. The V segment lost 0 bases and the J segment 8 bases; nucleotides outside the gene matches: 11. The CDR3 spans 18 residues. Germline assignment: CDR1 SGHTA and CDR2 FQGTGA. CDR3 sequence reads: CASSLTPPPSGRAHEQFF. The CDR3 region has the DNA TGTGCCAGCAGCTTAACCCCCCCGCCTAGCGGGAGGGCCCATGAGCAGTTCTTC.

The V call is TRBV20-1, the J call TRBJ1-5; D is perhaps TRBD1 (5 bases). V shed 3 bases and J shed 9 bases, with 15 bases lying between them. Looked up from germline, CDR1 is DFQATT and CDR2 is SNEGSKA (reference sequence). This CDR3 has 13 residues. The CDR3 reads CSASDQGDGPQHF. CDR3 nucleotide sequence: TGCAGTGCTAGTGACCAAGGGGATGGGCCCCAGCATTTT.

This clonotype was counted between two and nine times. The V gene is TRBV12-3 or TRBV12-4, the J gene TRBJ2-7; a weak D match, TRBD1 (6 bases). There are 14 residues in the CDR3. V shed 5 bases and J shed 6 bases, with 17 bases lying between them. The CDR3 nucleotides read TGTGCCAGCAGTAGACAGGCGTTGTTGGCCGAGCAGTACTTC. It codes for CASSRQALLAEQYF.

The table lists this clonotype with many counts. The chain combines TRBV4-3 with TRBJ2-2, with 9 nucleotides matching TRBD1. CDR1 is LGHNA and CDR2 is YSLEER in the germline V gene. Unmatched junction bases numbered 5, after V lost 6 bases and J lost 3 bases. The CDR3 spans 15 residues. CDR3 nucleotides: TGCGCCAGCAGGGCCGGGACAGGGTACACCGGGGAGCTGTTTTTT. Protein sequence: CASRAGTGYTGELFF.

The chain carries TRBV5-6 and TRBJ2-3; 9 bases align to TRBD2. The CDR3 runs to 17 residues. Trimming at V came to 1 base and at J to 6 bases, leaving 12 bases not matched to a gene. Germline V lookup: CDR1 SGHDT, CDR2 YYEEEE. CDR3 protein: CASSLMASGARVDTQYF. The CDR3 nucleotides read TGTGCCAGCAGCTTGATGGCTAGCGGGGCGAGAGTGGATACGCAGTATTTT.

The V and J genes are TRBV20-1 and TRBJ2-1, with D possibly matching TRBD1 (6 bases). Gene TRBJ2-7 matches the end of the DNA better, so the J call may be wrong. Germline CDR1 and CDR2: DFQATT and SNEGSKA (reference sequence). There are 14 residues in the CDR3. The CDR3 protein is CSASLTGEYNEQYF. In DNA, the CDR3 is TGCAGTGCTAGTTTGACAGGTGAATACAATGAGCAGTACTTC.

This clonotype was observed many times. CDR3 protein: CASSLEARTQYF. DNA of the CDR3: TGTGCCAGCAGCTTAGAAGCCCGTACGCAGTATTTT. This rearrangement joins TRBV7-6 to TRBJ2-3; D ambiguous. Germline assignment: CDR1 SGHVS and CDR2 FNYEAQ. This CDR3 has 12 amino acids. V was cut by 1 base and J by 8 bases, with 7 bases left in between.

This clonotype was detected many times. The V call is TRBV6-2 or TRBV6-3, the J call TRBJ2-1; 9 bases are a match to TRBD2. V shed 0 bases and J 3 bases; nucleotides not matched to a gene: 3. CDR1 is MNHEY and CDR2 is SVGEGT in the germline V gene. This CDR3 spans 16 amino acids. CDR3 sequence reads: CASSYSILAGYNEQFF. The DNA of the CDR3 is TGTGCCAGCAGTTACTCGATACTAGCGGGCTACAATGAGCAGTTCTTC.

The chain employs TRBV7-9 and TRBJ2-2; 11 bases line up with TRBD1. Germline assignment: CDR1 SEHNR and CDR2 FQNEAQ (reference sequence). The CDR3 runs 17 residues. The J segment lost 0 bases and the V segment lost 1 base, leaving 1 base of the junction unmatched. The chain's CDR3 is CASSLGTGGSNTGELFF. The DNA for the CDR3 is TGTGCCAGCAGCTTAGGGACAGGGGGCTCGAACACCGGGGAGCTGTTTTTT. Supplemented by reference TRBV7-9 and TRBJ2-2, the full variable domain reads DTGVSQNPRHKITKRGQNVTFRCDPISEHNRLYWYRQTLGQGPEFLTYFQNEAQLEKSRLLSDRFSAERPKGSFSTLEIQRTEQGDSAMYLCASSLGTGGSNTGELFFGEGSRLTVL.

The chain uses TRBV5-1 and TRBJ2-3, with 8 bases lining up with TRBD2. After removal of 3 bases from V and 0 bases from J, the junction contained 3 bases not matched to a gene. The CDR3 loop spans 15 amino acids. Germline CDR1 SGHRS, CDR2 YFSETQ. CDR3 in amino acids: CASSSSSGSTDTQYF. DNA for the CDR3: TGCGCCAGCAGCTCATCTAGCGGGAGCACAGATACGCAGTATTTT. The whole variable domain, remainder taken from reference TRBV5-1 and TRBJ2-3, is KAGVTQTPRYLIKTRGQQVTLSCSPISGHRSVSWYQQTPGQGLQFLFEYFSETQRNKGNFPGRFSGRQFSNSRSEMNVSTLELGDSALYLCASSSSSGSTDTQYFGPGTRLTVL.

This clonotype was observed a handful of times. The V call is TRBV6-2 or TRBV6-3, the J call TRBJ2-7; no definite D call. The CDR3 totals 12 residues. V lost 10 bases, J lost 2 bases, and 12 bases lay in between. The germline V gene has CDR1 MNHEY and CDR2 SVGEGT. The CDR3 region has the DNA TGTGCCACCAGATCTCGCCCCTACGAGCAGTACTTC. This codes for CATRSRPYEQYF.

The chain uses TRBV28 and TRBJ2-7; TRBD1 matches at 7 bases. The CDR3 loop spans 15 amino acids. V trimming: 6 bases; J trimming: 0 bases; junction bases outside the gene matches: 8. From germline, CDR1 is MDHEN and CDR2 SYDVKM. In DNA, the CDR3 is TGTGCCAGCAGGCATAATCGGGACAGCTCCTACGAGCAGTACTTC. Translating gives CASRHNRDSSYEQYF.

This clonotype was counted only a few times. The chain is built from TRBV28 and TRBJ2-2; D ambiguous. The V and J ends lost 5 bases and 6 bases respectively, with 13 bases between them. The CDR3 runs to 14 residues. The V gene's germline CDR1 is MDHEN and CDR2 SYDVKM. The CDR3 is CASSLVRPAGELFF. Written as DNA, the CDR3 is TGTGCCAGCAGTCTCGTACGACCAGCCGGGGAGCTGTTTTTT.

This clonotype is a singleton in its sample. This rearrangement joins TRBV20-1 to TRBJ2-4; the D gene is possibly TRBD2 (5 bases). V gave up 6 bases and J gave up 1 base, with 13 bases separating them. The CDR3 runs to 14 residues. Germline assignment: CDR1 DFQATT and CDR2 SNEGSKA (reference sequence). CDR3 protein: CSAGRDGAKNIQYF. The CDR3 DNA follows: TGCAGTGCGGGTCGGGATGGGGCCAAAAACATTCAGTACTTC.

The J gene is TRBJ1-3, the V gene TRBV7-2; tentative D call: TRBD1 (5 bases). Trimming stripped 5 bases from V and 0 bases from J, with 14 bases between. Germline CDR1 and CDR2: SGHTA and FQGNSA. The CDR3 totals 16 residues. CDR3 sequence (DNA): TGTGCCAGCAGCATAAACGGGGGAAGCTCTGGAAACACCATATATTTT. This encodes CASSINGGSSGNTIYF.